The rows below give T cell receptor beta chains drawn from one sample of a study of radiotherapy plus CTLA-4 blockade in lung cancer. Profiled with immunoSEQ multiplex PCR; TCRdb holds only in-frame clones, not every one. The data show tens of thousands of clones, 70% to 90% seen once. The sample was peripheral blood, taken from a patient treated with radiotherapy plus ipilimumab. These receptors all stem from a human donor with non-small cell lung cancer who had a partial response to radiotherapy plus ipilimumab. Both conserved end residues are part of each CDR3. The D gene is left open where the match is weak. Clone size is stated in some rows and not others, as once, few, many or a class when expanded.

j_gene: TRBJ1-2
v_gene: TRBV28
abundance: -
d_gene: -
CDR3nt: TGTGCCAGCAGTTTGGGAGGGGGGGTTGGTAACTATGGCTACACCTTC
CDR3aa: CASSLGGGVGNYGYTF

j_gene: TRBJ2-1
v_gene: TRBV7-9
abundance: once
d_gene: -
CDR3nt: TGTGCCAGCATTCTGAGGCGACAGGGTGGGACTAATGAGCAGTTCTTC
CDR3aa: CASILRRQGGTNEQFF

j_gene: TRBJ1-1
v_gene: TRBV10-3
abundance: once
d_gene: -
CDR3nt: TGTGCCATCAGTGACCCAGGAGGCCTGAACACTGAAGCTTTCTTT
CDR3aa: CAISDPGGLNTEAFF

j_gene: TRBJ1-5
v_gene: TRBV30
abundance: -
d_gene: -
CDR3nt: TGTGCCTGGAGCGCTAAGCACCGGGACTTATCGGGTCAGCCCCAGCATTTT
CDR3aa: CAWSAKHRDLSGQPQHF

j_gene: TRBJ2-7
v_gene: TRBV6-1
abundance: -
d_gene: -
CDR3nt: TGTGCCAGCAGTTCTCCGGGTTACAGGCTGCACGAGCAGTACTTC
CDR3aa: CASSSPGYRLHEQYF

j_gene: TRBJ2-1
v_gene: TRBV5-4
abundance: -
d_gene: TRBD2
CDR3nt: TGTGCCAGCAGCTTGTACCGCGGGAGCCACAATGAGCAGTTCTTC
CDR3aa: CASSLYRGSHNEQFF

j_gene: TRBJ1-1
v_gene: TRBV5-1
abundance: -
d_gene: -
CDR3nt: TGCGCCAGCAGCCTAGGGACACTGGGGAACACTGAAGCTTTCTTT
CDR3aa: CASSLGTLGNTEAFF

j_gene: TRBJ2-4
v_gene: TRBV19
abundance: -
d_gene: -
CDR3nt: TGTGCCAGTAGTATAGGGAGGGAGAGGGGTAACATTCAGTACTTC
CDR3aa: CASSIGRERGNIQYF

j_gene: TRBJ2-1
v_gene: TRBV28
abundance: -
d_gene: TRBD2
CDR3nt: TGTGCCAGCAGCGAGGGGAGGGCCGACAATGAGCAGTTCTTC
CDR3aa: CASSEGRADNEQFF

j_gene: TRBJ1-6
v_gene: TRBV6-5
abundance: -
d_gene: -
CDR3nt: TGTGCCAGCAGTTACGCGGGTTCCCGCACCCTCCACTTT
CDR3aa: CASSYAGSRTLHF

j_gene: TRBJ1-1
v_gene: TRBV21-1
abundance: -
d_gene: -
CDR3nt: TGTGCCACCCTCGACAGCAGGAATCCGAACACTGAAGCTTTCTTT
CDR3aa: CATLDSRNPNTEAFF

j_gene: TRBJ2-2
v_gene: TRBV28
abundance: once
d_gene: TRBD1
CDR3nt: TGTGCCAGCAGCCGAACAGGGGTAGATATCGGGGAGCTGTTTTTT
CDR3aa: CASSRTGVDIGELFF

j_gene: TRBJ2-1
v_gene: TRBV5-1
abundance: -
d_gene: -
CDR3nt: TGCGCCAGCAGCTTGAACCTAGGCCTCTCCTACAATGAGCAGTTCTTC
CDR3aa: CASSLNLGLSYNEQFF

j_gene: TRBJ1-2
v_gene: TRBV19
abundance: few
d_gene: -
CDR3nt: TGTGCCAGTAACCCGACAGCCGGGTACTATGGCTACACCTTC
CDR3aa: CASNPTAGYYGYTF